The source of this T cell receptor (beta chain) is a study of PD-1 blockade in classical Hodgkin lymphoma. As to time point: cycle 4 day 1 (C4D1), after five to seven weeks of nivolumab. Every one of the patients relapsed after autologous stem cell transplantation (brentuximab vedotin exposure was variable). The data were produced by immunoSEQ multiplex PCR, yet TCRdb's version contains in-frame clones alone and is incomplete. The sample yields over 85,000 clones, 90% seen once. The sequences come from peripheral blood mononuclear cells (PBMCs), collected before the fourth cycle of nivolumab. This receptor was taken from a human donor with classical Hodgkin lymphoma.

CDR3 sequence (DNA): TGTGCCAGTAGTTACCAGGGTTTAGGCACCGGGGAGCTGTTTTTT. This codes for CASSYQGLGTGELFF. The gene calls are TRBV19 and TRBJ2-2; a possible D gene is TRBD1 (5 bases). This CDR3 is built from 15 residues. V lost 5 bases and J lost 4, with 14 bases in between. The germline V gene encodes CDR1 LNHDA and CDR2 SQIVND (reference sequence). The full variable domain, completed using reference TRBV19 and TRBJ2-2, is DGGITQSPKYLFRKEGQNVTLSCEQNLNHDAMYWYRQDPGQGLRLIYYSQIVNDFQKGDIAEGYSVSREKKESFPLTVTSAQKNPTAFYLCASSYQGLGTGELFFGEGSRLTVL.